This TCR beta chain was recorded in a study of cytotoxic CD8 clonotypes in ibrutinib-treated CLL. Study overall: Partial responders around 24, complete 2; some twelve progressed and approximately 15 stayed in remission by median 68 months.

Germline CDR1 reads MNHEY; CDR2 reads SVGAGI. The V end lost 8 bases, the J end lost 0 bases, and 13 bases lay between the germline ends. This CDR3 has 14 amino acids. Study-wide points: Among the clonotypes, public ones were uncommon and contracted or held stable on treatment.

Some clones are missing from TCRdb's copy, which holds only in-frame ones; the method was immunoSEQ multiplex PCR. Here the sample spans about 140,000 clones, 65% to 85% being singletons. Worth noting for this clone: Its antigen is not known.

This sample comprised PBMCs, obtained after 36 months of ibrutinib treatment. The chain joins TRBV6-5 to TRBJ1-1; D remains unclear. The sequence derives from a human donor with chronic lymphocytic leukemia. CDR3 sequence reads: CASRTYHLNTEAFF. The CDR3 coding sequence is TGTGCCAGCCGGACCTACCACTTGAACACTGAAGCTTTCTTT.